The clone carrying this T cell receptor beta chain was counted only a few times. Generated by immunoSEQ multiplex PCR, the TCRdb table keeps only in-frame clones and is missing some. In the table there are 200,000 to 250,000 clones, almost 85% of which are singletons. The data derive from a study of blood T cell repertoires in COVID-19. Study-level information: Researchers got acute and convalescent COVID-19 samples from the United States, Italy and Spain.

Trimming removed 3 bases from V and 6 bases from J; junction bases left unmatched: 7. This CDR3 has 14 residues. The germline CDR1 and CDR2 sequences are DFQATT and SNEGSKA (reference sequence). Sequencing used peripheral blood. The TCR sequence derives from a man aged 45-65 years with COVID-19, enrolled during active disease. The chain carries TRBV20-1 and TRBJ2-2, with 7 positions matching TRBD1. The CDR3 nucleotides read TGCAGTGCTAGTGAAGTAACAGGGGCCGGGGAGCTGTTTTTT. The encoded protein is CSASEVTGAGELFF.